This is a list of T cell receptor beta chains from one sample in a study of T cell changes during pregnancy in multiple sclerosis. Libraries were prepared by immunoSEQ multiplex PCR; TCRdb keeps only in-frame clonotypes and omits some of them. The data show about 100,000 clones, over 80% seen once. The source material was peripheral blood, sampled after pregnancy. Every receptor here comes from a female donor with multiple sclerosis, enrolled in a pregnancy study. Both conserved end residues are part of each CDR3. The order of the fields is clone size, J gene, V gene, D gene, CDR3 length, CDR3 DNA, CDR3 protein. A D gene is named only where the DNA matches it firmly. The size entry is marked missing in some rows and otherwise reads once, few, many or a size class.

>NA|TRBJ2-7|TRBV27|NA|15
TGTGCCAGCAGTTTAGGGCGGGACCCAGCCTACGAGCAGTACTTC
CASSLGRDPAYEQYF
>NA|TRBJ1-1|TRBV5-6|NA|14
TGTGCCAGCAGCCCTAACAGGGTAGGGACTGAAGCTTTCTTT
CASSPNRVGTEAFF
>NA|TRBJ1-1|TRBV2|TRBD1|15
TGTGCCAGCACCCCGCGCGGACAGGGGGCCGTTGAAGCTTTCTTT
CASTPRGQGAVEAFF
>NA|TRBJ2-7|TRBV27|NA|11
TGTGCCAGCAGTAATCACTACGAGCAGTACTTC
CASSNHYEQYF
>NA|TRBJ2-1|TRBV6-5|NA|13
TGTGCCAGCAGTTACCAGGGATACAATGAGCAGTTCTTC
CASSYQGYNEQFF
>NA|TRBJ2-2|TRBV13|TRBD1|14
TGTGCCAGTGGACAGGGGGCTAACACCGGGGAGCTGTTTTTT
CASGQGANTGELFF
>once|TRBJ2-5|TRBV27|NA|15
TGTGCCAGCAGTTTATTAGGGGTTTCGCAAGAGACCCAGTACTTC
CASSLLGVSQETQYF
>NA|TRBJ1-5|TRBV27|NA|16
TGTGCCAGCAGTTTATTGGGCCAGGCCGGCAATCAGCCCCAGCATTTT
CASSLLGQAGNQPQHF
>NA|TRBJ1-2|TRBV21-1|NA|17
TGTGCCAGCAGCAAATTCCTGGCCGAGAGAGGGAACTATGGCTACACCTTC
CASSKFLAERGNYGYTF
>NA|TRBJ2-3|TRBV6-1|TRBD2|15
TGTGCCAGCAGTGAAACTAGCGGGGGGGCAGATACGCAGTATTTT
CASSETSGGADTQYF
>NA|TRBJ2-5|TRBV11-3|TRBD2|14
TGTGCCTTACACAGAGGACTAGCGGGAGAGACCCAGTACTTC
CALHRGLAGETQYF
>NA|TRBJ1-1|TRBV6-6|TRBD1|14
TGTGCCAGCAGACCCAGACAGGGAAACACTGAAGCTTTCTTT
CASRPRQGNTEAFF
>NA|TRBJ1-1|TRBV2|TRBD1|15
TGTGCCAGCAGTGAAGTTCAGACAGGGAGGACTGAAGCTTTCTTT
CASSEVQTGRTEAFF
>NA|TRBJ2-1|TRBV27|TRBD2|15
TGTGCCAGCAGTTTTCTAGCGGGAGGGCCAAATGAGCAGTTCTTC
CASSFLAGGPNEQFF
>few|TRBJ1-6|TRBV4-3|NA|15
TGCGCCAGCAGCCTCGGGGTTACCTATAATTCACCCCTCCACTTT
CASSLGVTYNSPLHF
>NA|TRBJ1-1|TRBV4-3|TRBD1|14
TGCGCCAGCAGCCAGGCCGGGACAGCCGAACAAGCTTTCTTT
CASSQAGTAEQAFF
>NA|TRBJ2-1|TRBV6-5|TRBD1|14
TGTGCCAGCAGTTACCGGGACAGCTACAATGAGCAGTTCTTC
CASSYRDSYNEQFF
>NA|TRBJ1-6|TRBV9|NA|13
TGTGCCAGCAGCGTAGAACGGGGATCACCCCTCCACTTT
CASSVERGSPLHF
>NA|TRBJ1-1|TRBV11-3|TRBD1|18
TGTGCCAGCAGCTCCCCGACAGGGCGGAGGAGGGGGAACACTGAAGCTTTCTTT
CASSSPTGRRRGNTEAFF
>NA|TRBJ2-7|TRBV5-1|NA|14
TGCGCCAGCAGCACGGAGGGCCAGGTAAACGAGCAGTACTTC
CASSTEGQVNEQYF